Listed below are T cell receptor beta chains from one sample, sequenced in a study of cytomegalovirus exposure and HLA in healthy donors. TCRdb keeps only in-frame clones here, not all; method: immunoSEQ multiplex PCR. Of 100,000 to 150,000 clones detected, approximately 82% appear once; the ten largest clones hold approximately 2.4%. The source material was PBMCs. The source of these receptors is a man aged 45-65 years in good health and CMV-seronegative. Both conserved end residues are trimmed from each CDR3. Each record gives: V gene, J gene, CDR3 protein.

V gene: TRBV9; J gene: TRBJ2-5; CDR3 protein: ASSVGVGGAGETQY
V gene: TRBV6-5; J gene: TRBJ1-1; CDR3 protein: ASSYGQGTEAF
V gene: TRBV6-6; J gene: TRBJ1-2; CDR3 protein: ASSFRGLDYGYT
V gene: TRBV6-5; J gene: TRBJ1-2; CDR3 protein: ASSEGGLYGYT
V gene: TRBV7-9; J gene: TRBJ2-3; CDR3 protein: ASSSNSGTDTQY
V gene: TRBV2; J gene: TRBJ2-7; CDR3 protein: ASTVQGGSYEQY
V gene: TRBV6-5; J gene: TRBJ1-6; CDR3 protein: ASSSTGSGSPLH
V gene: TRBV23-1; J gene: TRBJ2-3; CDR3 protein: ASSHLTGGTDTQY
V gene: TRBV7-9; J gene: TRBJ2-1; CDR3 protein: ASSSNRGGNEQF
V gene: TRBV5-1; J gene: TRBJ2-7; CDR3 protein: ASSLLTQGVRHTEQY
V gene: TRBV27; J gene: TRBJ2-3; CDR3 protein: ASAHRGSSTDTQY
V gene: TRBV2; J gene: TRBJ2-5; CDR3 protein: ASREQETQY
V gene: TRBV28; J gene: TRBJ1-2; CDR3 protein: ASNTPGQGSGYT
V gene: TRBV10-2; J gene: TRBJ2-3; CDR3 protein: ASREDTSTDTQY
V gene: TRBV30; J gene: TRBJ1-4; CDR3 protein: AWEIAGKLF
V gene: TRBV28; J gene: TRBJ2-5; CDR3 protein: ASQTGEIVQTQY
V gene: TRBV15; J gene: TRBJ2-1; CDR3 protein: ATSRSGIRNNEQF
V gene: TRBV19; J gene: TRBJ1-5; CDR3 protein: ASSFPNQPQH
V gene: TRBV19; J gene: TRBJ2-5; CDR3 protein: ASSMNLRETQY
V gene: TRBV7-9; J gene: TRBJ1-5; CDR3 protein: ASSTQGGELPQH
V gene: TRBV10-3; J gene: TRBJ2-1; CDR3 protein: AISDYSGGSSYNEQF
V gene: TRBV5-1; J gene: TRBJ2-3; CDR3 protein: ASSLLAGGVTDTQY
V gene: TRBV5-6; J gene: TRBJ2-7; CDR3 protein: ASSFPAPYEQY
V gene: TRBV9; J gene: TRBJ1-2; CDR3 protein: ASSPDSNYGYT
V gene: TRBV18; J gene: TRBJ2-2; CDR3 protein: ASSQGTVLTGELF
V gene: TRBV18; J gene: TRBJ1-3; CDR3 protein: ASSPTGPGNTIY
V gene: TRBV13; J gene: TRBJ1-6; CDR3 protein: ASSAGQGGSPLH
V gene: TRBV9; J gene: TRBJ2-7; CDR3 protein: ASSVNGRYEQY
V gene: TRBV30; J gene: TRBJ2-1; CDR3 protein: AWSGFQAHNEQF
V gene: TRBV5-1; J gene: TRBJ2-1; CDR3 protein: ASSSPRRDSPYNEQF
V gene: TRBV5-1; J gene: TRBJ2-6; CDR3 protein: ASSNDRSANVLT
V gene: TRBV7-9; J gene: TRBJ2-1; CDR3 protein: ASSGSYDNEQF
V gene: TRBV30; J gene: TRBJ2-5; CDR3 protein: AWSVGLAGAETQY
V gene: TRBV7-8; J gene: TRBJ2-1; CDR3 protein: ASSIGQGSYNEQF
V gene: TRBV7-9; J gene: TRBJ2-7; CDR3 protein: ASSPGSGQGSYEQY
V gene: TRBV29-1; J gene: TRBJ2-2; CDR3 protein: SVQVTGELF
V gene: TRBV30; J gene: TRBJ2-1; CDR3 protein: AWSLTGGAEQF
V gene: TRBV5-1; J gene: TRBJ1-4; CDR3 protein: ASSARGTGPTNEKLF
V gene: TRBV5-1; J gene: TRBJ1-2; CDR3 protein: ASSYGTAYGYT
V gene: TRBV5-6; J gene: TRBJ2-5; CDR3 protein: ASSLTGTDLQETQY
V gene: TRBV2; J gene: TRBJ1-3; CDR3 protein: ASREQGASGNTIY
V gene: TRBV6-5; J gene: TRBJ2-7; CDR3 protein: ASSLSDSSYEQY
V gene: TRBV19; J gene: TRBJ2-2; CDR3 protein: ASSMAGGFTGELF
V gene: TRBV7-8; J gene: TRBJ1-2; CDR3 protein: ASSFGSVKGAGYT
V gene: TRBV5-1; J gene: TRBJ1-2; CDR3 protein: ASSLQEGYGYT
V gene: TRBV2; J gene: TRBJ2-3; CDR3 protein: ASSNPGQSTDTQY
V gene: TRBV7-9; J gene: TRBJ1-4; CDR3 protein: ASSNERRGDLNEKLF
V gene: TRBV30; J gene: .; CDR3 protein: AWRGADRYEQY